The 9 T cell receptor beta chains reported below all come from one sample, sequenced in a study of T cell repertoires in cytomegalovirus infection. In TCRdb, the reads were re-called with MiXCR into one record per CDR3 protein. In the table there are some 230,000 distinct CDR3 sequences, over 20% of which are singletons. The sample consisted of CD8+ T cells from PBMCs. All receptors derive from a human donor in good health (CMV status not recorded). Some clones in this sample may be carry-over from other donors' samples.

Ten or more counts support this clonotype. The chain has TRBV12-3 or TRBV12-4 and TRBJ2-1, with 9 bases fitting TRBD1. V was clipped by 3 bases and J by 8 bases; unmatched bases: 8. The CDR3 loop spans 15 amino acids. The CDR3 DNA is TGTGCCAGCAGTTTCCGGGACAGGGTGGTAGATGAGCAGTTCTTC. Translating gives CASSFRDRVVDEQFF.

This clonotype was counted a few times. V is TRBV12-5 and J is TRBJ2-5; D remains unclear. This CDR3 comprises 15 residues. Trimming shortened V by 5 bases and J by 3 bases, and 16 bases separated the two germline ends. Germline CDR1 and CDR2: LGHNT and FRNRAP. The CDR3 DNA is TGTGCTAGTGGTGATGCCCGACTTGGGGAAGAGACCCAGTACTTC. It codes for CASGDARLGEETQYF.

The CDR3 loop reads CASTLLRQGDQPQHF. The CDR3 nucleotides are TGCGCCAGCACCCTGTTACGACAGGGGGATCAGCCCCAGCATTTT. The J gene is TRBJ1-5, the V gene TRBV5-1; TRBD1 aligns across 9 bases. J lost 5 bases, V lost 6 bases, and 9 bases had no gene match. The CDR3 runs 15 residues. Germline assignment: CDR1 SGHRS and CDR2 YFSETQ.

The chain has TRBV28 and TRBJ2-5; D unresolved. Trimming pared 2 bases from V and 5 bases from J, leaving 15 bases between. Germline lookup yields CDR1 MDHEN and CDR2 SYDVKM. The CDR3 spans 15 residues. The CDR3 protein is CASSLRGRFEETQYF. The CDR3 nucleotides are TGTGCCAGCAGTTTAAGAGGCAGGTTCGAGGAGACCCAGTACTTC. The full variable domain, in which reference TRBV28 and TRBJ2-5 provide the parts outside the CDR3, is DVKVTQSSRYLVKRTGEKVFLECVQDMDHENMFWYRQDPGLGLRLIYFSYDVKMKEKGDIPEGYSVSREKKERFSLILESASTNQTSMYLCASSLRGRFEETQYFGPGTRLLVL.

As regards this clonotype: It may be a read error: a sequence one base away is much more abundant. The chain joins TRBV7-8 to TRBJ2-1; 13 bases fit TRBD2. The CDR3 has 16 residues. The germline V gene encodes CDR1 SGHVS and CDR2 FQNEAQ. With 5 bases clipped from V and 6 bases from J, the junction kept 7 bases outside the gene matches. The CDR3 sequence is CASSPGTSGESNEQFF. The CDR3 nucleotides read TGTGCCAGCAGCCCGGGGACTAGCGGGGAAAGCAATGAGCAGTTCTTC.

This clonotype occurred a few times. The chain couples TRBV6-4 to TRBJ2-3; the D gene is possibly TRBD1 (5 bases). CDR1 is MRHNA, CDR2 SNTAGT, per germline. V lost 3 bases and J lost 6, with 13 bases in between. The CDR3 consists of 14 residues. For the CDR3, the DNA is TGTGCCAGCAGTGATTCCGGCCCAGGGGATACGCAGTATTTT. Residues: CASSDSGPGDTQYF.

The chain has TRBV7-6 and TRBJ1-1; perhaps TRBD1 as D (5 bases). CDR1 is SGHVS and CDR2 is FNYEAQ in the germline V gene. This CDR3 spans 14 amino acids. The V end lost 4 bases, the J end lost 3 bases, and 12 bases lay between the germline ends. CDR3 in amino acids: CASSYVGGDTEAFF. CDR3 nucleotides: TGTGCCAGCAGCTACGTTGGGGGGGACACTGAAGCTTTCTTT.

CDR3 in DNA: TGTGCCAGCTGTCATAAATCAGAGCAAGAGACCCAGTACTTC. This codes for CASCHKSEQETQYF. This rearrangement joins TRBV7-9 to TRBJ2-5; D unresolved. V was shortened by 8 bases and J by 2 bases, with 15 bases between the two germline ends. The CDR3 totals 14 residues. Germline V CDR1 and CDR2: SEHNR, FQNEAQ (reference sequence).

This clonotype has only a few counts. V gene TRBV25-1 combines with J gene TRBJ1-1, with D maybe TRBD1 (5 bases). Germline V gives CDR1 MGHDK, CDR2 SYGVNS. The germline V and J ends were trimmed by 8 bases and 0 bases, with 10 bases remaining between them. CDR3 size: 13 residues. CDR3 nucleotide sequence: TGTGCCAGCTTTGACAGTATGAACACTGAAGCTTTCTTT. This translates into CASFDSMNTEAFF.